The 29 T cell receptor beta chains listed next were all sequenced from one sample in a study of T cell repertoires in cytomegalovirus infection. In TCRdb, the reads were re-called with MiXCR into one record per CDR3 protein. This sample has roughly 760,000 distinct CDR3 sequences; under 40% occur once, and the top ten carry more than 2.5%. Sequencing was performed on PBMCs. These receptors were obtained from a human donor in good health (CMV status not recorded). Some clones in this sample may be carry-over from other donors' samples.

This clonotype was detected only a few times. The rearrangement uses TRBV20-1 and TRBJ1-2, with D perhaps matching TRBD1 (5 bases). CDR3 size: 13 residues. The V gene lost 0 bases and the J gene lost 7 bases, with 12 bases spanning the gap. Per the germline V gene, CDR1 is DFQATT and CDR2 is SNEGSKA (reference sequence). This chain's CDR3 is CSARDQGNGGYTF. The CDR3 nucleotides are TGCAGTGCTAGAGATCAGGGTAACGGTGGCTACACCTTC.

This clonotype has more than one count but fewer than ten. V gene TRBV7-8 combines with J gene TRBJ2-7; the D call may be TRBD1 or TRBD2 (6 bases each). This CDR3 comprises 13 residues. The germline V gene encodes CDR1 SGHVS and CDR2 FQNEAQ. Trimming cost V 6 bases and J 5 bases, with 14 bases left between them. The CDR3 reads CASRKGGLNEQYF. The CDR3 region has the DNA TGTGCCAGCAGAAAGGGGGGTCTAAACGAGCAGTACTTC.

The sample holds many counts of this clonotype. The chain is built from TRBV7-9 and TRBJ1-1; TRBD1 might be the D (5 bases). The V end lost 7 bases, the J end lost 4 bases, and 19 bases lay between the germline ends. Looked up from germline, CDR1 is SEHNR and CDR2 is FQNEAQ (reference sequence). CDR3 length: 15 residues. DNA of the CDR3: TGTGCCAGCACCATTTCACAGGCGCTCGGCACTGAAGCTTTCTTT. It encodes CASTISQALGTEAFF.

The CDR3 reads CASSLVLAAAMTEAFF. DNA for the CDR3: TGTGCCAGCAGCTTGGTTTTGGCAGCGGCAATGACTGAAGCTTTCTTT. The gene calls are TRBV5-6 and TRBJ1-1; unclear D gene. This CDR3 spans 16 amino acids. Germline-derived CDR1 and CDR2 are SGHDT and YYEEEE. Trimming shortened V by 0 bases and J by 5 bases, and 17 bases separated the two germline ends.

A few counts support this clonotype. The CDR3 DNA follows: TGTGCCAGCAGGGATCAGGGTTGGGTTGGCTACACCTTC. Protein product: CASRDQGWVGYTF. The V gene is TRBV6-6, the J gene TRBJ1-2, with D maybe TRBD1 (5 bases). Germline loops: CDR1 MNHNY, CDR2 SVGAGI (reference sequence). The CDR3 has 13 residues. Trimming stripped 6 bases from V and 7 bases from J, with 15 bases between.

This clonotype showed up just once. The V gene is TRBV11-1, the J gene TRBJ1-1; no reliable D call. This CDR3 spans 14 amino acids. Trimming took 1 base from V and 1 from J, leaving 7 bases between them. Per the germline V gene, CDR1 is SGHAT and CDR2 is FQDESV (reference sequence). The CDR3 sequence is CASSLGLANTEAFF. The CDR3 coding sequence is TGTGCCAGCAGCTTAGGCCTGGCGAACACTGAAGCTTTCTTT. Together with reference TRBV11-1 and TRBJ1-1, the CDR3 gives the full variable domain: EAEVAQSPRYKITEKSQAVAFWCDPISGHATLYWYRQILGQGPELLVQFQDESVVDDSQLPKDRFSAERLKGVDSTLKIQPAELGDSAMYLCASSLGLANTEAFFGQGTRLTVV.

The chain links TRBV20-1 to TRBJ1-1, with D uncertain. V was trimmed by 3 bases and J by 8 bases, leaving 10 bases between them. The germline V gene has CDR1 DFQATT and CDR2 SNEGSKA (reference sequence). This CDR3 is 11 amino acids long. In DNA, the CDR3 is TGCAGTGCTAGCTGGCAAGCGGAAGCTTTCTTT. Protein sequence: CSASWQAEAFF.

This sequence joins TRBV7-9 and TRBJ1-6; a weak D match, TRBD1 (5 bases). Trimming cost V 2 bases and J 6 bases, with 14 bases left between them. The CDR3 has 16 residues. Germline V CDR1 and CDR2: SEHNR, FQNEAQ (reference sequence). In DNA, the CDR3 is TGTGCCAGCAGCTTACTCGAGACAGAGAGTAATTCACCCCTCCACTTT. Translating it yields CASSLLETESNSPLHF.

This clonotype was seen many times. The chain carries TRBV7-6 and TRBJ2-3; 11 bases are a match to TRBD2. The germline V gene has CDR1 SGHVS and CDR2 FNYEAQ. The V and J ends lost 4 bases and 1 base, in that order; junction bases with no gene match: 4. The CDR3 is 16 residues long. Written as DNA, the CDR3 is TGTGCCAGCAGCTCGTCACTAGCGGGGGGCACAGATACGCAGTATTTT. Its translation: CASSSSLAGGTDTQYF.

CDR3 DNA: TGTGCCAGCTCACAGGGGATGGGCACAGATACGCAGTATTTT. The encoded protein is CASSQGMGTDTQYF. The chain couples TRBV28 to TRBJ2-3; 7 nucleotides line up with TRBD1. Per the germline V gene, CDR1 is MDHEN and CDR2 is SYDVKM. V gave up 8 bases and J gave up 1 base; unmatched junction bases: 6. This CDR3 has 14 amino acids.

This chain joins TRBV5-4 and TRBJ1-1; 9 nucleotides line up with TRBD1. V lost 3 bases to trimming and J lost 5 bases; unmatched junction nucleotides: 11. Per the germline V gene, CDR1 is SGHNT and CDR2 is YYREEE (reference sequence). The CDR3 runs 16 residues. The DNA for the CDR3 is TGTGCCAGCAGCTACGGGACAGGGAGGGTGGTAACTGAAGCTTTCTTT. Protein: CASSYGTGRVVTEAFF.

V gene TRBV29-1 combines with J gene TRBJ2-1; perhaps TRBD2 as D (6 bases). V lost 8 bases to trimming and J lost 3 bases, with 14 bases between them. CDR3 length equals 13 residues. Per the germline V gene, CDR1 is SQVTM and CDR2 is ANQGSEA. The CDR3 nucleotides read TGCAGCACCCGGGGGACCTTCTACAATGAGCAGTTCTTC. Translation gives CSTRGTFYNEQFF.

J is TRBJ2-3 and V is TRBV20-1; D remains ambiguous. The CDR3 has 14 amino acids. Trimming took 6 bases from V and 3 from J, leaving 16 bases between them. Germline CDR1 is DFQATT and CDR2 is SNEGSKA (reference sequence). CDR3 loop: CSALGSRKTDTQYF. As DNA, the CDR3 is TGCAGTGCCCTGGGCAGCAGAAAGACAGATACGCAGTATTTT.

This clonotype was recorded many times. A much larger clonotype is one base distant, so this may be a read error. CDR3 sequence: CASSDRNTGELFF. Here the CDR3 DNA reads TGTGCCAGCAGTGACAGGAACACCGGGGAGCTGTTTTTT. The chain couples TRBV6-4 to TRBJ2-2; D call uncertain. The CDR3 length is 13 residues. In germline, CDR1 is MRHNA, CDR2 SNTAGT. Deletions cut 2 bases from V and 1 base from J, with 2 bases between.

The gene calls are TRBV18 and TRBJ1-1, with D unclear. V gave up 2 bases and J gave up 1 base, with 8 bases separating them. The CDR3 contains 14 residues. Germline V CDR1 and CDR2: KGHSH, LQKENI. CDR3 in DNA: TGTGCCAGCTCACCAATAGTAACGAACACTGAAGCTTTCTTT. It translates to CASSPIVTNTEAFF.

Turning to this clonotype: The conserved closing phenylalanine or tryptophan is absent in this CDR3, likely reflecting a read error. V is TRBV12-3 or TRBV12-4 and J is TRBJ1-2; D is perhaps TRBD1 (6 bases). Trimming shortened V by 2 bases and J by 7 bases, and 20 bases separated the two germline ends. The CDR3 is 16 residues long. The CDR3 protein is CASSLYRGPTGVGYTL. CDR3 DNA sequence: TGTGCCAGCAGTTTATACCGGGGGCCAACCGGAGTTGGCTACACCTTA.

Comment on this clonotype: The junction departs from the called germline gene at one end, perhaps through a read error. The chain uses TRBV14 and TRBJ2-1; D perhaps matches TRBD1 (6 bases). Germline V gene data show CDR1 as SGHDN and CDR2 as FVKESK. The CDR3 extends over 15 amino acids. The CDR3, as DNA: TGTGCCAGCAGCCACAGGGGAGCGGAAAACAATGGGCAGTTCTTC. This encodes CASSHRGAENNGQFF.

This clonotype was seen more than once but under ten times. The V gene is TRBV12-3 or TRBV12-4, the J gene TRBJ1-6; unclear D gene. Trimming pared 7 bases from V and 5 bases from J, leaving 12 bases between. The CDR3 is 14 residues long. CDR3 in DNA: TGTGCCAGCACCGCTACTACGGATAATTCACCCCTCCACTTT. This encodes CASTATTDNSPLHF.

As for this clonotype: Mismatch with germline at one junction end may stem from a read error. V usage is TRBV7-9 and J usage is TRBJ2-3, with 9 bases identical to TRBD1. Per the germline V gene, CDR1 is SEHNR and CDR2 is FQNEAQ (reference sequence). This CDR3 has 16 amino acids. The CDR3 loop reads CASSPDRVQGADSQYF. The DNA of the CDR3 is TGTGCCAGCAGCCCCGATAGGGTACAGGGGGCAGATTCGCAGTATTTT.

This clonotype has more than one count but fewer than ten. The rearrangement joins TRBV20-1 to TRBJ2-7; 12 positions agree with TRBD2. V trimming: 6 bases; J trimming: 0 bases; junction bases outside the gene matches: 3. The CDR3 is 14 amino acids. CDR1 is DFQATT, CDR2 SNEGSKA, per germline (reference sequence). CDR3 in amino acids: CSARLAGVSYEQYF. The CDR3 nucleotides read TGCAGTGCCAGACTAGCGGGAGTCTCCTACGAGCAGTACTTC.

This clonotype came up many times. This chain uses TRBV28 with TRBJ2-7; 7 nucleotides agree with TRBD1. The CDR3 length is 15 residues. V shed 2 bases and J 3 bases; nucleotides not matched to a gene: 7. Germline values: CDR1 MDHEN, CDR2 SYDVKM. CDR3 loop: CASSLGDSQFYEQYF. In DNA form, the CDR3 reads TGTGCCAGCAGTTTAGGGGACAGCCAGTTCTACGAGCAGTACTTC.

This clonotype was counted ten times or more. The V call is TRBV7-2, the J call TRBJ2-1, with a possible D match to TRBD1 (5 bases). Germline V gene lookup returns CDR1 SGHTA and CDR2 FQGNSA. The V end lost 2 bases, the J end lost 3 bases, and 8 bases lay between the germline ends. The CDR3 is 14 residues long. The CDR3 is CASSLQGNYNEQFF. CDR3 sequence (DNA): TGTGCCAGCAGCTTACAGGGCAACTACAATGAGCAGTTCTTC. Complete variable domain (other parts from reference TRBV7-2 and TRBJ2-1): GAGVSQSPSNKVTEKGKDVELRCDPISGHTALYWYRQSLGQGLEFLIYFQGNSAPDKSGLPSDRFSAERTGGSVSTLTIQRTQQEDSAVYLCASSLQGNYNEQFFGPGTRLTVL.

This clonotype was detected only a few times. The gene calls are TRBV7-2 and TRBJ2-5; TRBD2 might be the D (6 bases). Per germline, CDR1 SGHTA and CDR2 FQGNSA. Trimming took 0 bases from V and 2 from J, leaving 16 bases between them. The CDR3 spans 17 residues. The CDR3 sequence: CASSLAERLASQETQYF. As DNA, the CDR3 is TGTGCCAGCAGCTTAGCGGAGAGGCTAGCGTCTCAAGAGACCCAGTACTTC.

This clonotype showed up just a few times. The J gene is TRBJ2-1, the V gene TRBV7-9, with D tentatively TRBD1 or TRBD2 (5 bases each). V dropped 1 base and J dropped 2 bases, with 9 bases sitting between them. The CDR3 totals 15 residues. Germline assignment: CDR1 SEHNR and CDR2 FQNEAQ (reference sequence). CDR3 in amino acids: CASSLGGVPYNEQFF. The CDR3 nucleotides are TGTGCCAGCAGCTTAGGAGGGGTCCCCTACAATGAGCAGTTCTTC.

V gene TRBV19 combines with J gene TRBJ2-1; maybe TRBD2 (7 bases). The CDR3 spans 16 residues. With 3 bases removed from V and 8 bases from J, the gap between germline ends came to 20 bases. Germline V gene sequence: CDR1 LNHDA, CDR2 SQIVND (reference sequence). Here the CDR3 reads CASSIVAGAPGHEQFF. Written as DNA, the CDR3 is TGTGCCAGTAGTATCGTGGCGGGGGCCCCAGGGCATGAGCAGTTCTTC.

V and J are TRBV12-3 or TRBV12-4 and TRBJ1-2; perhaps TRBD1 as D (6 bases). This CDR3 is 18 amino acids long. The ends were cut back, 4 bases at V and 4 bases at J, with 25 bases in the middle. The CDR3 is CASSSGGGALDSPYGYTF. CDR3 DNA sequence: TGTGCCAGCAGTTCGGGAGGGGGAGCTCTTGATTCCCCCTATGGCTACACCTTC.

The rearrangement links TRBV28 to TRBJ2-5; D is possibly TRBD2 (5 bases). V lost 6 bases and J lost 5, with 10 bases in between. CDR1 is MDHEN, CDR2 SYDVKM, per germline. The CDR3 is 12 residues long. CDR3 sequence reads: CASRSGPETQYF. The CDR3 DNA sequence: TGTGCCAGCAGAAGCGGTCCGGAGACCCAGTACTTC.

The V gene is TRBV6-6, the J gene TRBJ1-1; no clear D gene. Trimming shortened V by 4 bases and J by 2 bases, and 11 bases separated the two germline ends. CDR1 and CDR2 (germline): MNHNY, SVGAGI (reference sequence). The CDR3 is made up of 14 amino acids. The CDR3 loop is CASSSGGENTEAFF. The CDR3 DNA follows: TGTGCCAGCAGTTCCGGTGGGGAAAACACTGAAGCTTTCTTT.

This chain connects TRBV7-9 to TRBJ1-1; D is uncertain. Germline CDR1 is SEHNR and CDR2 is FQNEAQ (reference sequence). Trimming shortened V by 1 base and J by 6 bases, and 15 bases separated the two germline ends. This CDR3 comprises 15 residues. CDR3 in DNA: TGTGCCAGCAGCTTAGGGAGCCACAATCACCCTGAAGCTTTCTTT. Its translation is CASSLGSHNHPEAFF.